The clone carrying this T cell receptor (beta chain) has only one observation. This record belongs to a study of blood T cell repertoires in COVID-19. Whole-study context: Some COVID-19 samples were acute and others convalescent; all came from the United States, Italy and Spain. In each case, the material was cDNA or gDNA derived from T cells, B-cell-depleted T cells, or PBMCs.

CDR3 length: 15 amino acids. The V and J ends lost 4 bases and 5 bases respectively, with 17 bases between them. The germline CDR1 and CDR2 sequences are WNHNN and SYGVQD (reference sequence). Methods used by the authors: How many nucleated cells were present was estimated from reference gene primer amplification. Method: immunoSEQ multiplex PCR; TCRdb's copy keeps in-frame clones and lacks some. That table gives V, J and clone size, and the DNA gave D and trimming. This table holds roughly 260,000 clones, more than 75% found once. Ages ranged from about 18 to 89 years, with residence in around 24 US areas.

This receptor was obtained from a woman under 30 who had recovered from COVID-19. This chain links TRBV10-1 with TRBJ2-5; tentative D call: TRBD1 (7 bases). The sample consisted of PBMCs or T cells enriched from blood (not recorded which). DNA of the CDR3: TGCGCCAGCAGTGGCGGGACAGACCCCAGGGAGACCCAGTACTTC. Translating it yields CASSGGTDPRETQYF.